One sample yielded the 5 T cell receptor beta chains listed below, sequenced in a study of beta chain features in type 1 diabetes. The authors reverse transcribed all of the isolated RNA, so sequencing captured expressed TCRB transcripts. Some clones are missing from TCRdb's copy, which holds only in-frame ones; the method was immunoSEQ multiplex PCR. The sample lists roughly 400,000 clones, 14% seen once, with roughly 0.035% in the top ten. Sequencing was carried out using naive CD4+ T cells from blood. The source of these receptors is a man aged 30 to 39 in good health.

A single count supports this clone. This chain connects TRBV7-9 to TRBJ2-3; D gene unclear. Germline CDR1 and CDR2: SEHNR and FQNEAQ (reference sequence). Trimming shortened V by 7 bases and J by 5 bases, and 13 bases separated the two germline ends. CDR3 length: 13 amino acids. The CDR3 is CASNFLERDTQYF. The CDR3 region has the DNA TGTGCCAGCAACTTCCTAGAGAGAGATACGCAGTATTTT.

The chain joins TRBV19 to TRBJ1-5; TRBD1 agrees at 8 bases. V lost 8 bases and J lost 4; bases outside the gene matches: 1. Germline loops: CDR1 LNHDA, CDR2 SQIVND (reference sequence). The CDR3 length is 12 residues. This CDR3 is CASRTGNQPQHF. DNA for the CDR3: TGTGCCAGTCGGACAGGGAATCAGCCCCAGCATTTT. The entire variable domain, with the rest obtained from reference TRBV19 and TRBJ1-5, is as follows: DGGITQSPKYLFRKEGQNVTLSCEQNLNHDAMYWYRQDPGQGLRLIYYSQIVNDFQKGDIAEGYSVSREKKESFPLTVTSAQKNPTAFYLCASRTGNQPQHFGDGTRLSIL.

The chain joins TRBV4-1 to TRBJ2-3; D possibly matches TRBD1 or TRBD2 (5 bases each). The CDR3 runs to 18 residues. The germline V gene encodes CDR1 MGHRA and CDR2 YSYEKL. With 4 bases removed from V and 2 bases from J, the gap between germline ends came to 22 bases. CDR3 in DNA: TGCGCCAGCAGCCCCCAAAGTACTTCGAGGGGTATCACAGATACGCAGTATTTT. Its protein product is CASSPQSTSRGITDTQYF.

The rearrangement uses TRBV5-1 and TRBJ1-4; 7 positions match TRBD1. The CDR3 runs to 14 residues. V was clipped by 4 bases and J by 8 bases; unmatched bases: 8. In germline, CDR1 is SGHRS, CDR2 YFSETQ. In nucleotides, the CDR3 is TGCGCCAGCAGCCCTCGACAGGGATACGAAAAACTGTTTTTT. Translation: CASSPRQGYEKLFF.

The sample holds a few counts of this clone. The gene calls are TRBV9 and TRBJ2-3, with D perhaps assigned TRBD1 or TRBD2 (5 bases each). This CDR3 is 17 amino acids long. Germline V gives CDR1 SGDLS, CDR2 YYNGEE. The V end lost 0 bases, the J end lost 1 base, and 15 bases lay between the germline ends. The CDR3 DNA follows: TGTGCCAGCAGCGTAGGCCTAGGGGACGTGGGCACAGATACGCAGTATTTT. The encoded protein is CASSVGLGDVGTDTQYF. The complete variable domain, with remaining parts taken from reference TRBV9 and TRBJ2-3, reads DSGVTQTPKHLITATGQRVTLRCSPRSGDLSVYWYQQSLDQGLQFLIQYYNGEERAKGNILERFSAQQFPDLHSELNLSSLELGDSALYFCASSVGLGDVGTDTQYFGPGTRLTVL.